This T cell receptor beta chain was documented in a study of T cell repertoires and HLA-DP antigens. In the study overall: The donors, ranging 18-to-29 to 60-to-69 years, included a couple of males and one female.

On this clone itself: Its antigen is still unknown.

Produced via immunoSEQ multiplex PCR; TCRdb's table is partial and in-frame only. The sample comprises roughly 110,000 clones, around 92% of which are singletons, and about 0.27% rests with the top ten. The CDR3 has 14 residues. From germline, CDR1 is MNHNS and CDR2 SASEGT. V was clipped by 8 bases and J by 3 bases, with 16 bases between them. The sample taken for sequencing was CD4+ T cells from PBMCs. This chain connects TRBV6-1 to TRBJ1-2; D ambiguous. This clonotype originated in a woman younger than 35 in good health and CMV-seronegative. CDR3 sequence reads: CASLATRSYYGYTF. In nucleotides, the CDR3 is TGTGCCAGCCTGGCCACGAGGTCCTACTATGGCTACACCTTC.